This T cell receptor beta chain was sequenced in a study of blood T cell repertoires in COVID-19. About the study: Spain, Italy and the United States supplied samples that represented acute and convalescent COVID-19. Sources were T cells, B-cell-depleted T cells, or PBMCs; the material itself was cDNA or gDNA.

Germline CDR1 reads SGHTA; CDR2 reads FQGNSA. Trimming shortened V by 0 bases and J by 4 bases, and 10 bases separated the two germline ends. The CDR3 loop spans 14 amino acids. Generated by immunoSEQ multiplex PCR, the TCRdb table keeps only in-frame clones and is missing some. The sample lists 300,000 to 500,000 clones; 70% to 90% were seen once. The sample taken for sequencing was PBMCs or T cells enriched from blood (not recorded which). This TCR was sampled from a woman in her 30s with acute COVID-19. The chain carries TRBV7-2 and TRBJ2-7; TRBD1 might be the D (6 bases). The CDR3 DNA is TGTGCCAGCAGCTTAGCGCTAACAGGGTACGAGCAGTACTTC. It translates to CASSLALTGYEQYF. The full variable domain, with the rest looked up from reference TRBV7-2 and TRBJ2-7, is GAGVSQSPSNKVTEKGKDVELRCDPISGHTALYWYRQSLGQGLEFLIYFQGNSAPDKSGLPSDRFSAERTGGSVSTLTIQRTQQEDSAVYLCASSLALTGYEQYFGPGTRLTVT.